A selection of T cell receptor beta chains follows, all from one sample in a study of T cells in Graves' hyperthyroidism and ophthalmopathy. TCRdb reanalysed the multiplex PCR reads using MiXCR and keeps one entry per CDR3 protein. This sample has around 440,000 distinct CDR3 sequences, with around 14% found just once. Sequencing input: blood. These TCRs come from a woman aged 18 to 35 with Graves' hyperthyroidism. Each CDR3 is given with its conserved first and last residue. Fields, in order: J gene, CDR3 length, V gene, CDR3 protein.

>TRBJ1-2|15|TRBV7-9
CASSLEGALGYGYTF
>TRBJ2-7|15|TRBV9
CASSGSGRSSYEQYF
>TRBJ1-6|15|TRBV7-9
CASSPPAPGSAPLHF
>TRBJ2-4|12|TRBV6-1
CASSSTGRIQYF
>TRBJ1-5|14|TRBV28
CASEAPPLGQPQHF
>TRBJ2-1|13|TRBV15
CATSRVVDNEQFF
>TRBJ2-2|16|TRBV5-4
CASSSLAGVRTGELFF
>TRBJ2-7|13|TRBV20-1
CSARLAEAHEQYF
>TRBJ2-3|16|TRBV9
CASSVGSGGATDTQYF
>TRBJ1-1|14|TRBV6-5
CASSYSQGDTEAFF
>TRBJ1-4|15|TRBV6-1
CASSELQGGYEKLFF
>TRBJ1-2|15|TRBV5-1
CASSLEDRGLNGYTF
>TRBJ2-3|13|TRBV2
CATSSGRQDTQYF
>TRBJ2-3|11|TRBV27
CASRRGVTQYF
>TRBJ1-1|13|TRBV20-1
CSASGHPFTEAFF
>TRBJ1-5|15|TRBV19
CASSLTAGGNQPQHF
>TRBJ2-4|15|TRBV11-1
CASSGQGGAKNIQYF
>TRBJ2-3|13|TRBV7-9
CASSRRGGDTQYF
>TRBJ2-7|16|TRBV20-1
CSARISGEGTPYEQYF
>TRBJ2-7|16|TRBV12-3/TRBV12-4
CASSPGTSGSSYEQYF
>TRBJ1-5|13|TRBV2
CASTGLFNQPQHF
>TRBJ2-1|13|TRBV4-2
CASSQGRRLEQFF
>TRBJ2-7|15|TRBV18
CASSPNRGHRYEQYF
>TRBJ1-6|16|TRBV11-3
CASSLSGWGGDSPLHF
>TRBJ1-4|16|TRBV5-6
CASSFESTAPHEKLFF
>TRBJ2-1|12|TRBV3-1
CASSQGRVEQFF
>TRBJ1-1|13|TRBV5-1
CASSVQGLAEAFF
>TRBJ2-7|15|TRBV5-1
CASSLWTGSSYEQYF
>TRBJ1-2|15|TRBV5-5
CASSLVTQIDYGYTF
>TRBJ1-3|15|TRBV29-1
CSVEEDESSGNTIYF
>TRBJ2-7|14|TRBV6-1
CASRASGRGYEQYF
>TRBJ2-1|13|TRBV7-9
CASRLAGVSEQFF
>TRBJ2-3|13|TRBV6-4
CASSILVPDTQYF
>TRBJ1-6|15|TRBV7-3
CASSPSGTGISPLHF
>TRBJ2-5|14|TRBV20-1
CSAKHWGTEETQYF
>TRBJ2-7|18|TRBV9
CASSLEGLAGAYVYEQYF
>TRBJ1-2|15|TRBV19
CASSISGQGHYGYTF
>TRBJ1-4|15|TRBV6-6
CASSYVGSRGEKLFF
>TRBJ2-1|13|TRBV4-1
CASSQLQGNEQFF